This T cell receptor (beta chain) was retrieved from a study of radiotherapy plus CTLA-4 blockade in lung cancer (dated by TCRdb to between 2017 and 2018). In terms of the full investigation: Among enrolled patients, roughly 17% had an objective response and 31% reached disease control.

The research as a whole found: The strongest predictors of response were reported to be early dynamic shifts in blood T cell clones along with a rise in serum interferon-beta following radiation. After treatment with radiotherapy and ipilimumab, TCR clones that originated in tumors expanded in peripheral blood.

To note about this clone: This receptor's antigen is unknown. No clone much larger than this one lies a single base away; base qualities are absent.

Library preparation employed the immunoSEQ multiplex PCR assay. Held by TCRdb, this immuneACCESS table contains in-frame sequences only and omits some clones. Under half of the omission traces to an unresolved V gene where checked; the cause of the rest is unknown. Within this sample are approximately 95,000 clones, with 82% of them counted one time only. Jointly, the top ten make up around 3.7% of the sample. In this study, focal radiation therapy paired with CTLA-4 blockade (ipilimumab) was tested in patients who had chemo-refractory metastatic non-small-cell lung cancer. V has 5 bases trimmed and J has 4 bases trimmed; junction bases matching no gene number 7. Spanning cysteine to phenylalanine, the CDR3 consists of 14 amino acids. Left in the record is the CDR3 DNA by itself, 42 bases read in frame from the first base. As encoded in the germline V gene (reference sequence), CDR1 is LNHDA while CDR2 is SQIVND.

The specimen was peripheral blood, collected from a patient treated with radiotherapy plus ipilimumab. The TCR comes from a human donor with non-small cell lung cancer who had a partial response to radiotherapy plus ipilimumab. This receptor chain uses TRBV19 and TRBJ1-2; TRBD1 fits 7 bases in the junction. The sequenced DNA is TGTGCCAGTAGTCCCTCAGGGGGAGGCTATGGCTACACCTTC. This translates into CASSPSGGGYGYTF.